These T cell receptor beta chains were read from a single sample in a study of T-cell memory formation after mild COVID-19. TCRdb independently ran MiXCR on the 5' RACE reads; one entry per CDR3 protein. The table shows roughly 200,000 distinct CDR3 sequences, with over 9.5% occurring only once. The material sequenced was PBMCs or a T cell subset sorted from them (not recorded which). These receptors came from a man between 18 and 29 years old who had mild COVID-19 (a few samples of this study predate the infection). Cell type and time point are not known. Both conserved end residues are part of each CDR3. The D gene is left open where the match is weak. Not every row has a clone size; where given, it reads once, few, many or a size class.

>few|TRBD1|15|TRBV7-2|TRBJ1-2
TGTGCCAGCAGCTTAGGGGAAGGGGGCCGCTATGGCTACACCTTC
CASSLGEGGRYGYTF
>few|-|11|TRBV12-5|TRBJ2-3
TGTGCTAGTGGCTGGGGGAATACGCAGTATTTT
CASGWGNTQYF
>few|-|16|TRBV18|TRBJ2-1
TGTGCCAGCTCACCACCTTCCGGGGGGCGGCGGAATGAGCAGTTCTTC
CASSPPSGGRRNEQFF
>few|-|13|TRBV14|TRBJ2-5
TGTGCCAGCAGCCAAGACTGGCAAGAGACCCAGTACTTC
CASSQDWQETQYF
>-|TRBD1|16|TRBV5-1|TRBJ2-3
TGCGCCAGCAGCTTGGGGGCCAGGGGGCAAGGAGATACGCAGTATTTT
CASSLGARGQGDTQYF
>many|-|15|TRBV5-1|TRBJ2-3
TGCGCCAGCAGCTTGGCTGGCGGCTACACAGATACGCAGTATTTT
CASSLAGGYTDTQYF
>-|TRBD1|13|TRBV20-1|TRBJ2-5
TGCAGTGCGATGGACAGGGCGCAAGAGACCCAGTACTTC
CSAMDRAQETQYF
>few|-|13|TRBV28|TRBJ2-1
TGTGCCAGCAGTTTCCCCGGGCTCCATGAGCAGTTCTTC
CASSFPGLHEQFF
>-|TRBD1|14|TRBV4-3|TRBJ2-3
TGCGCCAGCAGCATCGACAGGGGGCGAGATACGCAGTATTTT
CASSIDRGRDTQYF
>-|TRBD1|17|TRBV2|TRBJ1-5
TGTGCCAGCAGCCCTAGCAAGGGACAGGGGGCAGGTCAGCCCCAGCATTTT
CASSPSKGQGAGQPQHF
>-|TRBD2|15|TRBV6-2/TRBV6-3|TRBJ2-1
TGTGCCAGCAGTAATAGACGGGGGGGCCTCAATGAGCAGTTCTTC
CASSNRRGGLNEQFF